This T cell receptor (beta chain) appears in the sequencing data of a study of OX40 agonist ivuxolimab in advanced cancers. General study findings and limits: More expanded clones were seen, on average, in CD8+ T cells than in CD4+.

This clone was seen a handful of times. Its antigen remains unidentified. Profiling relied on immunoSEQ multiplex PCR, and the TCRdb table lists in-frame clones only, not all of them. The sample carries nearly 95,000 clones, 94% recorded once. The CDR3 runs to 15 residues. Germline lookup yields CDR1 LNHNV and CDR2 YYDKDF (reference sequence). V lost 4 bases and J 3 bases, leaving 13 bases between the germline ends. The sequencing used CD4+ or CD8+ T cells sorted from blood, collected in a trial of the OX40 agonist ivuxolimab. The clonotype was recovered from an adult with an advanced solid tumor such as melanoma, head and neck, liver or kidney cancer. The V gene is TRBV15, the J gene TRBJ1-5; D may be TRBD1 (6 bases). CDR3 sequence reads: CATSKGRGYNQPQHF. CDR3 DNA: TGTGCCACCAGCAAGGGCAGGGGTTACAATCAGCCCCAGCATTTT.